A selection of T cell receptor beta chains follows, all from one sample in a study of OX40 agonist ivuxolimab in advanced cancers. The table came from immunoSEQ multiplex PCR; TCRdb's copy has only in-frame clones and leaves some out. The profile shows 55,000 to 75,000 clones, roughly 87% of them singletons. The sequencing used CD4+ or CD8+ T cells sorted from blood, collected in a trial of the OX40 agonist ivuxolimab. All receptors derive from an adult with an advanced solid tumor such as melanoma, head and neck, liver or kidney cancer. Both conserved end residues are part of each CDR3. D genes are given only for firm matches. Clone size, where shown, is once, few, many, or a class for clones that have expanded.

size: NA
V: TRBV7-8
D: NA
J: TRBJ1-3
CDR3: CASSGFGSGNTIYF
DNA: TGTGCCAGCTCGGGATTTGGCTCTGGAAACACCATATATTTT

size: once
V: TRBV6-4
D: NA
J: TRBJ1-2
CDR3: CASSDGRYGYTF
DNA: TGTGCCAGCAGTGACGGCCGGTATGGCTACACCTTC

size: NA
V: TRBV5-4
D: NA
J: TRBJ1-2
CDR3: CASSSPLTVSYGYTF
DNA: TGTGCCAGCAGCTCCCCCTTGACAGTGAGCTATGGCTACACCTTC

size: NA
V: TRBV6-1
D: TRBD1
J: TRBJ1-2
CDR3: CASSFGQVYGYTF
DNA: TGTGCCAGCAGTTTTGGACAGGTCTATGGCTACACCTTC

size: NA
V: TRBV5-1
D: NA
J: TRBJ2-7
CDR3: CASSSSQFGDEQYF
DNA: TGCGCCAGCAGCTCGTCACAATTCGGAGACGAGCAGTACTTC

size: NA
V: TRBV7-2
D: NA
J: TRBJ2-5
CDR3: CASSLVETQYF
DNA: TGTGCCAGCAGCTTAGTAGAGACCCAGTACTTC

size: once
V: TRBV7-9
D: NA
J: TRBJ1-2
CDR3: CASSRATGEGQPINYGYTF
DNA: TGTGCCAGCAGCAGAGCGACAGGAGAAGGCCAACCTATTAACTATGGCTACACCTTC

size: NA
V: TRBV23-1
D: NA
J: TRBJ1-1
CDR3: CATRPSTHLRLNTEAFF
DNA: TGCGCCACCAGGCCTTCCACCCACCTCCGATTGAACACTGAAGCTTTCTTT

size: NA
V: TRBV7-2
D: TRBD1
J: TRBJ1-5
CDR3: CASSPRRQGPNQPQHF
DNA: TGTGCCAGCAGCCCCCGCAGACAGGGACCGAATCAGCCCCAGCATTTT

size: few
V: TRBV7-2
D: NA
J: TRBJ1-5
CDR3: CASSLVGATGRQPQHF
DNA: TGTGCCAGCAGCTTAGTAGGGGCGACGGGTAGGCAGCCCCAGCATTTT

size: NA
V: TRBV7-6
D: NA
J: TRBJ2-7
CDR3: CASSPTPGTPSYEQYF
DNA: TGTGCCAGCAGCCCTACCCCCGGGACTCCCTCCTACGAGCAGTACTTC

size: NA
V: TRBV28
D: TRBD2
J: TRBJ2-1
CDR3: CASRIGTSGGMGEQFF
DNA: TGTGCCAGCAGGATCGGGACTAGCGGGGGAATGGGTGAGCAGTTCTTC

size: NA
V: TRBV27
D: NA
J: TRBJ2-4
CDR3: CASSFDRIRNIQYF
DNA: TGTGCCAGCAGTTTCGACAGGATACGAAACATTCAGTACTTC

size: NA
V: TRBV18
D: NA
J: TRBJ2-2
CDR3: CASSPGAGELFF
DNA: TGTGCCAGCTCACCGGGAGCCGGGGAGCTGTTTTTT

size: NA
V: TRBV20-1
D: NA
J: TRBJ1-2
CDR3: CSDPGVSGYTF
DNA: TGCAGCGACCCAGGGGTGAGCGGCTACACCTTC

size: NA
V: TRBV14
D: NA
J: TRBJ1-2
CDR3: CASSQEWGSGYTF
DNA: TGTGCCAGCAGCCAAGAATGGGGGTCTGGCTACACCTTC

size: few
V: TRBV28
D: TRBD1
J: TRBJ2-7
CDR3: CASSTHPGQSTYEQYF
DNA: TGTGCCAGCAGTACTCACCCGGGACAGAGTACCTACGAGCAGTACTTC